The T cell receptor beta chain under discussion was sequenced for a study of cytomegalovirus exposure and HLA in healthy donors. Study-level points and caveats: Around 160 TCR beta chains were listed as cytomegalovirus-associated.

Use of 60 Vbeta and 13 Jbeta primers characterized the PCR. Clones were sequenced by immunoSEQ multiplex PCR, and TCRdb holds only the in-frame ones, with some missing. The top ten hold around 4% of the sample, which has 120,000 or so clones, roughly 78% seen once. About this clone itself: Its antigen is undetermined.

Sequencing input: PBMCs. This sequence was found in a man aged 30-40 years in good health and CMV-seronegative.

The CDR3, as DNA: TGTGCCAGTAGTATGCTCTCTGACAACTCACCCCTCCACTTT. This codes for CASSMLSDNSPLHF. The gene calls are TRBV19 and TRBJ1-6; D unresolved. The CDR3 is 14 amino acids. Germline V gene sequence: CDR1 LNHDA, CDR2 SQIVND (reference sequence). V was cut by 3 bases and J by 10 bases, with 13 bases left in between.